This is a list of T cell receptor beta chains from one sample in a study of early T cells in non-severe SARS-CoV-2 infection. In TCRdb, the 5' RACE reads were re-called with MiXCR into one record per CDR3 protein. Of 55,000 to 85,000 distinct CDR3 sequences in the sample, 9% to 10% were seen once. The sequencing here drew on whole blood, taken at baseline. The receptors stem from an adult who was a healthcare worker with PCR-confirmed SARS-CoV-2 infection or an uninfected control (not recorded which). Both conserved end residues are part of each CDR3. A D gene is named only where the DNA matches it firmly. Clone size is not always given. Where it is, it says once, few, many or a class for expanded clones.

d_call: TRBD1
v_call: TRBV4-1
clone_size: few
j_call: TRBJ2-3
cdr3_nt: TGCGCCAGCAGCCGGGGGACAGGCCCGCAGTATTTT
cdr3_aa: CASSRGTGPQYF

d_call: .
v_call: TRBV6-5
clone_size: many
j_call: TRBJ1-1
cdr3_nt: TGTGCCAGCAGTACCACACAGGGAAAGAACACTGAAGCTTTCTTT
cdr3_aa: CASSTTQGKNTEAFF

d_call: TRBD2
v_call: TRBV5-1
clone_size: .
j_call: TRBJ2-3
cdr3_nt: TGCGCCAGCAGCTTCGGGCTAGCGGCTAGCACAGATACGCAGTATTTT
cdr3_aa: CASSFGLAASTDTQYF

d_call: TRBD1
v_call: TRBV4-3
clone_size: .
j_call: TRBJ1-2
cdr3_nt: TGCGCCAGCAGCCACAGGGACAGGGCCGGCGGCTACACCTTC
cdr3_aa: CASSHRDRAGGYTF

d_call: TRBD1
v_call: TRBV5-4
clone_size: .
j_call: TRBJ2-5
cdr3_nt: TGTGCCAGCAGACCCGACAGGGGTGCAGAGACCCAGTACTTC
cdr3_aa: CASRPDRGAETQYF

d_call: TRBD1
v_call: TRBV4-3
clone_size: many
j_call: TRBJ1-2
cdr3_nt: TGCGCCAGCAGCCAAGGTCCCGGGACAGGGTACTACACCTTC
cdr3_aa: CASSQGPGTGYYTF

d_call: TRBD1
v_call: TRBV28
clone_size: few
j_call: TRBJ1-1
cdr3_nt: TGTGCCAGCAGCCTTACAGGGGGAAGAGCTTTCTTT
cdr3_aa: CASSLTGGRAFF

d_call: .
v_call: TRBV4-3
clone_size: .
j_call: TRBJ2-5
cdr3_nt: TGCGCCAGCAGCCAAGATCAGGTTTACGGTGAGACCCAGTACTTC
cdr3_aa: CASSQDQVYGETQYF

d_call: .
v_call: TRBV29-1
clone_size: many
j_call: TRBJ2-1
cdr3_nt: TGCAGCGTTTCAGGGAGGAGATACAATGAGCAGTTCTTC
cdr3_aa: CSVSGRRYNEQFF

d_call: .
v_call: TRBV19
clone_size: few
j_call: TRBJ2-2
cdr3_nt: TGTGCCAGTAGTATACAGGGGTCTGTTATCAGGGAGCTGTTTTTT
cdr3_aa: CASSIQGSVIRELFF

d_call: .
v_call: TRBV7-2
clone_size: .
j_call: TRBJ2-2
cdr3_nt: TGTGCCAGCAGCTTCATGAACACCGGGGAGCTGTTTTTT
cdr3_aa: CASSFMNTGELFF

d_call: .
v_call: TRBV3-1
clone_size: few
j_call: TRBJ2-1
cdr3_nt: TGTGCCAGCAGCCAAGAAGGAGGGTATGAGCAGTTCTTC
cdr3_aa: CASSQEGGYEQFF

d_call: TRBD1
v_call: TRBV28
clone_size: .
j_call: TRBJ1-1
cdr3_nt: TGTGCCAGTTTTAAGGGGACAGCCTCCACTGAAGCTTTCTTT
cdr3_aa: CASFKGTASTEAFF

d_call: .
v_call: TRBV4-2
clone_size: .
j_call: TRBJ1-4
cdr3_nt: TGTGCCAGCAGCCAAGACGTCGCAACTAATGAAAAACTGTTTTTT
cdr3_aa: CASSQDVATNEKLFF

d_call: TRBD1
v_call: TRBV5-1
clone_size: few
j_call: TRBJ2-7
cdr3_nt: TGCGCCAGCAGCTGGGGGACAGTCTCCCCCTACGAGCAGTACTTC
cdr3_aa: CASSWGTVSPYEQYF